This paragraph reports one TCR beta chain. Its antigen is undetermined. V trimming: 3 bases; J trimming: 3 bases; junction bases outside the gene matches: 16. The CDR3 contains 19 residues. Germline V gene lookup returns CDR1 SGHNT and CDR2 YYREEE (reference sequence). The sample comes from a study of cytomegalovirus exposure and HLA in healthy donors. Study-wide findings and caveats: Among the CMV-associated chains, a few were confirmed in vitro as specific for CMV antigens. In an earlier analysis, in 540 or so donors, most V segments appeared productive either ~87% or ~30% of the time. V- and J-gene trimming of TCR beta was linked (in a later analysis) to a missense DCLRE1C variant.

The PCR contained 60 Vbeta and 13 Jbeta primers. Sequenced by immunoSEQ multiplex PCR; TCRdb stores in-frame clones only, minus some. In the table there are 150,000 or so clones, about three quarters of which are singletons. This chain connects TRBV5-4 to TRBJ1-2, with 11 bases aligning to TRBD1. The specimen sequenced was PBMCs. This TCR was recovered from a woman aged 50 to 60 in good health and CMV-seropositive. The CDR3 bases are TGTGCCAGCAGCTGGGGGTCTAGGACAGGGGGCGATTCCGACTATGGCTACACCTTC. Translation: CASSWGSRTGGDSDYGYTF.